The T cell receptor beta chain under discussion was sequenced for a study of T cells expressing NK-cell markers. Across the study: Underlying the TCR beta repertoires were sorted CD3+CD56+NKG2C+, CD3+CD56+NKG2C- and CD3+CD56-NKG2C+ T cells. Sequencing covered eight donors, seven HCMV-seropositive and one seronegative.

The TCR beta cDNA came from 5'RACE template switching with UMIs. TCRdb re-called the 5' RACE reads and gives one entry per CDR3 protein, without DNA. The data include 300,000 to 450,000 distinct CDR3 sequences; the top ten clones carry 5.2%. Findings and caveats of the study: Clarity on HCMV specificity was lacking for the expanded NKG2C+ T cell clones.

The CDR3 has 15 amino acids. Germline V gene sequence: CDR1 SGHNT, CDR2 YYREEE (reference sequence). Concerning this clonotype: The antigen is undetermined.

The gene calls are TRBV5-4 and TRBJ1-1. This receptor was obtained from a man aged 18-69 years in good health. The sample taken for sequencing was blood T cells: a sorted CD56 or NKG2C T cell subset, CD4+ or CD8+ T cells, or bulk PBMC T cells (not recorded which). The CDR3: CASSAGGLENTEAFF.